This TCR beta chain was identified during a study of blood T cell repertoires in COVID-19. Assay: immunoSEQ multiplex PCR; the TCRdb copy retains only in-frame clones and omits some. The sample holds a few hundred thousand clones; roughly 79% are singletons and the top ten take 15%. V dropped 4 bases and J dropped 8 bases, with 17 bases sitting between them. CDR1 MDHEN and CDR2 SYDVKM come from the germline V gene. The CDR3 is made up of 14 amino acids. A single count supports this clone. The receptor's source is a man aged 40-49 years who had recovered from COVID-19. Sequenced sample: PBMCs or T cells enriched from blood (not recorded which). The gene calls are TRBV28 and TRBJ1-2; D is unresolved. The CDR3 DNA reads TGTGCCAGCAGTTGGCGAGCGGAGTCGGAGGGCTACACCTTC. It is translated as CASSWRAESEGYTF.